This TCR beta chain was found in a study of CD8+ T cells in alopecia areata. Broader study findings: Because of a solitary nonresponder, the connection of baseline CD8+ expansion to response stays uncertain.

Notes on this clone: Its target is unknown.

As to treatment: oral pan-JAK inhibitor, 5-10 mg twice daily. Peripheral blood and lesional scalp punch biopsies came from alopecia areata patients. The CDR3 extends over 14 amino acids. Trimming left V 8 bases short and J 7 bases short, with 18 bases between. Germline CDR1 is KGHSH and CDR2 is LQKENI. The authors extracted RNA and reverse transcribed it into cDNA as the sequencing template. Assay used: immunoSEQ multiplex PCR; TCRdb lists only in-frame clones, some missing. The table lists 150,000 to 200,000 clones, roughly two thirds of them singletons, with 0.9% to 1% in the top ten. This sample comprised CD4+ T cells sorted from blood, obtained at week 4, from a patient treated with tofacitinib. The source is a human donor with alopecia areata. The V gene is TRBV18, the J gene TRBJ2-4; D gene uncertain. The CDR3 region has the DNA TGTGCCAGCCGTCCCGAGGTTCTGGGGAACATTCAGTACTTC. Translation gives CASRPEVLGNIQYF.